This T cell receptor beta chain was captured in a study of T-cell memory formation after mild COVID-19. In the study overall: For the most part, TCR clusters were specific to one donor.

General study results and limits: Among clones contracting day 15 to 85, CD4/CD8 was balanced, whereas later expanders leaned CD4+.

The table lists this clonotype with a few counts. Its antigen is as yet unknown. The TCR alpha and TCR beta cDNA libraries, bearing sample barcodes and UMIs, were generated by 5'RACE using constant-segment primers. TCRdb re-analysed the 5' RACE reads in MiXCR, keeping a single row per CDR3 protein. This table holds 430,000 or so distinct CDR3 sequences, roughly 23% found once. Trimming left V 0 bases short and J 2 bases short, with 9 bases between. This CDR3 comprises 15 residues. Germline assignment: CDR1 SGHRS and CDR2 YFSETQ. This clonotype was obtained from an adult woman who had mild COVID-19 (a few samples of this study predate the infection). Cell type and time point are not known. The rearrangement links TRBV5-1 to TRBJ1-5, with unresolved D. Material for sequencing was PBMCs or a T cell subset sorted from them (not recorded which). CDR3 nucleotides: TGCGCCAGCAGCTTGGACGACAATCGCAATCAGCCCCAGCATTTT. As protein: CASSLDDNRNQPQHF.